This T cell receptor beta chain comes out of a study of T cell changes during pregnancy in multiple sclerosis (dated by TCRdb to 2018 to 2020). For the study in its entirety: Changes in the T cell repertoire over the course of pregnancy were examined in this study in women with multiple sclerosis.

Library preparation used the immunoSEQ multiplex PCR assay. TCRdb retrieved this table from immuneACCESS and kept in-frame rearrangements only. Not all clones are present; in checked studies, unresolved V genes account for under half, and no reason is known for the remainder. The sample includes about 77,000 clones, with 89% observed a single time. Of the sample, under 2.5% falls within the top ten clones. Comments on this clone: The clone's antigen remains unknown. Per-base qualities were not stored, and no clone one base away is much larger.

Compared with germline, V lacks 6 bases and J lacks 6 bases; bases without a gene match: 4. The CDR3 measures 13 amino acids from cysteine to phenylalanine. The only DNA kept is the CDR3, 39 bases in frame from the first base. The germline V gene gives CDR1 as SNHLY and CDR2 as FYNNEI. The chain employs TRBV2 and TRBJ2-4, with 8 central nucleotides matching TRBD1. The input for sequencing was peripheral blood, taken before pregnancy. This clonotype was sampled from a female donor with multiple sclerosis, enrolled in a pregnancy study. The CDR3 reads CASRSGTGNIQYF. In nucleotides, the sequence is TGTGCCAGCAGATCCGGGACAGGAAACATTCAGTACTTC.